This T cell receptor beta chain comes out of a study of T cells after yellow fever vaccination. Study details: Where fractions had low cell numbers, libraries were prepared from them with the SMART-Seq v4 Ultra Low Input RNA kit.

The CDR3 extends over 14 amino acids. The ends were cut back, 2 bases at V and 8 bases at J, with 13 bases in the middle. Germline V gene data show CDR1 as SNHLY and CDR2 as FYNNEI. MiXCR, run by TCRdb on the 5' RACE reads, gives a single entry per CDR3 protein. Here the sample spans 400,000 or so distinct CDR3 sequences, around 10% being singletons. Regarding this clonotype: The antigen is not known.

Study findings and constraints: Compared with primary, the secondary response was weaker and peaked at day 5, not 15. Booster sampling recovered most clones from primary vaccination (96% CD4, around 90% CD8).

The sample in question was PBMCs, obtained on the day of the first yellow fever vaccination. J is TRBJ2-1 and V is TRBV2; D remains ambiguous. This sequence was found in a man aged 18 to 35 who received the YFV17D yellow fever vaccine. DNA for the CDR3: TGTGCCAGCAGTGAAAGGGTGAGTTTCGATGAGCAGTTCTTC. Translating it yields CASSERVSFDEQFF.